The 24 T cell receptor beta chains below all came from one sample that was sequenced in a study of shared clonotypes between healthy human individuals. Some clones are missing from TCRdb's copy, which holds only in-frame ones; the method was immunoSEQ multiplex PCR. The repertoire holds 2 million to 2.5 million clones, with approximately 94% as singletons. The specimen was naive CD4+ T cells sorted from blood. This sample's subset: CD45RA+ positively selected. The source is a man younger than 30 in good health.

The chain is built from TRBV5-1 and TRBJ2-7; D perhaps matches TRBD1 (6 bases). In germline, CDR1 is SGHRS, CDR2 YFSETQ. CDR3 length equals 13 residues. The V end was cut by 4 bases, the J end by 0 bases, with 8 bases between. The chain's CDR3 is CASSQGPSYEQYF. CDR3 sequence (DNA): TGCGCCAGCAGCCAGGGGCCCTCCTACGAGCAGTACTTC.

The rearrangement uses TRBV5-1 and TRBJ1-6, with D possibly matching TRBD1 (5 bases). The ends were cut back, 5 bases at V and 7 bases at J, with 10 bases in the middle. Germline CDR1 is SGHRS and CDR2 is YFSETQ. The CDR3 loop spans 13 amino acids. CDR3 amino acids: CASRVDSNSPLHF. CDR3 coding DNA: TGCGCCAGCAGAGTCGACAGCAATTCACCCCTCCACTTT.

V is TRBV5-6 and J is TRBJ1-2; 11 bases are a match to TRBD1. CDR3 length equals 16 residues. CDR1 and CDR2 from the germline V gene are SGHDT and YYEEEE. The V segment lost 4 bases and the J segment 5 bases; nucleotides outside the gene matches: 10. The DNA of the CDR3 is TGTGCCAGCAGCACCCGGACAGGGGGCTTCACATATGGCTACACCTTC. Protein: CASSTRTGGFTYGYTF.

The chain joins TRBV30 to TRBJ2-1, with 11 bases lining up with TRBD2. Unmatched junction bases numbered 8, after V lost 5 bases and J lost 11 bases. The germline V gene encodes CDR1 GTSNPN and CDR2 SVGIG (reference sequence). CDR3 size: 13 residues. This CDR3 is CAWGDGTSGKQFF. CDR3 nucleotides: TGTGCCTGGGGAGACGGGACTAGCGGAAAGCAGTTCTTC.

This chain's CDR3 is CASSQESGTGGFDGYTF. CDR3 DNA sequence: TGCGCCAGCAGCCAGGAATCCGGGACAGGGGGGTTCGATGGCTACACCTTC. This chain connects TRBV4-1 to TRBJ1-2, with TRBD1 identical over 11 bases. This CDR3 spans 17 amino acids. Germline V lookup: CDR1 MGHRA, CDR2 YSYEKL. V shed 3 bases, J shed 6 bases, and the junction held 12 bases outside the gene matches.

Comments on this clone: The same CDR3 also results from other DNA sequences found in this sample. The chain is built from TRBV11-2 and TRBJ2-5, with 10 positions matching TRBD2. This CDR3 spans 15 amino acids. V was pared by 3 bases and J by 2 bases, with 3 bases of the junction left unmatched. The germline V gene encodes CDR1 SGHAT and CDR2 FQNNGV. The CDR3: CASSLELAGQETQYF. CDR3 coding DNA: TGTGCCAGCAGCTTGGAACTAGCGGGGCAAGAGACCCAGTACTTC. Full variable domain (rest looked up from reference TRBV11-2 and TRBJ2-5): EAGVAQSPRYKIIEKRQSVAFWCNPISGHATLYWYQQILGQGPKLLIQFQNNGVVDDSQLPKDRFSAERLKGVDSTLKIQPAKLEDSAVYLCASSLELAGQETQYFGPGTRLLVL.

The chain employs TRBV28 and TRBJ2-1; 10 bases map to TRBD2. The germline V gene has CDR1 MDHEN and CDR2 SYDVKM. Trimming at V came to 1 base and at J to 4 bases, leaving 4 bases not matched to a gene. This CDR3 region has 16 residues. In DNA, the CDR3 is TGTGCCAGCAGTTTATTGTCTAGCGGGGGTTACAATGAGCAGTTCTTC. Translation gives CASSLLSSGGYNEQFF. The variable domain in full, with the rest retrieved from reference TRBV28 and TRBJ2-1, is DVKVTQSSRYLVKRTGEKVFLECVQDMDHENMFWYRQDPGLGLRLIYFSYDVKMKEKGDIPEGYSVSREKKERFSLILESASTNQTSMYLCASSLLSSGGYNEQFFGPGTRLTVL.

The genes are TRBV5-1 and TRBJ1-3, with 7 bases aligning to TRBD1. Germline V gene data show CDR1 as SGHRS and CDR2 as YFSETQ. Trimming cost V 5 bases and J 5 bases; bases outside gene matches: 10. The CDR3 sequence is 15 residues long. CDR3 region: CASSPDEGGRNTIYF. CDR3 nucleotides: TGCGCCAGCAGTCCCGACGAAGGGGGCCGAAACACCATATATTTT.

The V call is TRBV7-2, the J call TRBJ2-5, with D tentatively TRBD1 or TRBD2 (5 bases each). The CDR3 covers 14 residues. Germline CDR1 and CDR2: SGHTA and FQGNSA. Trimming pared 5 bases from V and 1 base from J, leaving 11 bases between. CDR3 nucleotides: TGTGCCAGCAGCCTGGGACCGTTCCAAGAGACCCAGTACTTC. This translates into CASSLGPFQETQYF.

The CDR3 DNA follows: TGTGCCAGCAGTGAAGCGCCCGGCAGTCGCCTCCACTTT. Protein sequence: CASSEAPGSRLHF. This sequence joins TRBV2 and TRBJ1-6; unclear D gene. The CDR3 has 13 amino acids. The V end lost 0 bases, the J end lost 15 bases, and 12 bases lay between the germline ends. The germline V gene has CDR1 SNHLY and CDR2 FYNNEI.

The chain links TRBV5-4 to TRBJ2-2; perhaps TRBD1 as D (5 bases). V was clipped by 0 bases and J by 5 bases, with 14 bases between them. Germline assignment: CDR1 SGHNT and CDR2 YYREEE (reference sequence). This CDR3 spans 16 amino acids. CDR3 in amino acids: CASSLDRSMGTGELFF. The CDR3 bases are TGTGCCAGCAGCTTGGACAGGTCGATGGGGACCGGGGAGCTGTTTTTT.

The rearrangement links TRBV30 to TRBJ1-2; TRBD1 is a possible D gene (6 bases). CDR1 is GTSNPN, CDR2 SVGIG, per germline (reference sequence). V lost 5 bases and J lost 2, with 9 bases in between. The CDR3 is 12 amino acids. As DNA, the CDR3 is TGTGCCTGGCAGACAGGCAACTATGGCTACACCTTC. As protein: CAWQTGNYGYTF.

This chain uses TRBV28 with TRBJ1-2; D perhaps matches TRBD1 (5 bases). Trimming left V 6 bases short and J 4 bases short, with 18 bases between. This CDR3 is 15 amino acids long. CDR1 is MDHEN and CDR2 is SYDVKM in the germline V gene. The CDR3 protein is CASSQGGAEVYGYTF. CDR3 nucleotides: TGTGCCAGCAGCCAAGGAGGGGCCGAAGTCTATGGCTACACCTTC.

The rearrangement joins TRBV29-1 to TRBJ2-2; 7 bases are a match to TRBD1. CDR1 is SQVTM and CDR2 is ANQGSEA in the germline V gene. The V gene end was trimmed by 6 bases and the J gene end by 6 bases; junction bases not matched to a gene: 16. The CDR3 is made up of 16 amino acids. DNA of the CDR3: TGCAGCGTCCGATATGGACAGGACCCGAGGGCCGGGGAGCTGTTTTTT. It yields the protein CSVRYGQDPRAGELFF.

The CDR3 nucleotides are TGTGCCAGCAGCAAGGGGGGGGTCGGAACAACTGAAGCTTTCTTT. Protein product: CASSKGGVGTTEAFF. The genes are TRBV5-4 and TRBJ1-1, with a weak D call TRBD1 (6 bases). Trimming took 4 bases from V and 5 from J, leaving 18 bases between them. The CDR3 consists of 15 residues. Germline CDR1 SGHNT, CDR2 YYREEE (reference sequence). Looking up the rest from reference TRBV5-4 and TRBJ1-1 gives the full variable domain: ETGVTQSPTHLIKTRGQQVTLRCSSQSGHNTVSWYQQALGQGPQFIFQYYREEENGRGNFPPRFSGLQFPNYSSELNVNALELDDSALYLCASSKGGVGTTEAFFGQGTRLTVV.

This chain links TRBV27 with TRBJ1-6; D is unclear. CDR1 and CDR2 (germline): MNHEY, SMNVEV (reference sequence). Trimming stripped 2 bases from V and 7 bases from J, with 15 bases between. This CDR3 has 16 residues. CDR3: CASSLIPRVNNSPLHF. As DNA, the CDR3 is TGTGCCAGCAGTTTAATTCCCCGCGTAAACAATTCACCCCTCCACTTT.

V and J are TRBV5-1 and TRBJ1-6, with a tentative D call TRBD1 (5 bases). The germline V and J ends were trimmed by 4 bases and 7 bases, with 18 bases remaining between them. Germline V gene data show CDR1 as SGHRS and CDR2 as YFSETQ. The CDR3 contains 16 residues. The DNA of the CDR3 is TGCGCCAGCAGCCCGATGGAACAGAGGGGAAATTCACCCCTCCACTTT. Encoded protein: CASSPMEQRGNSPLHF.

The chain joins TRBV28 to TRBJ1-2, with D possibly TRBD1 on 6 matching bases. Germline CDR1 is MDHEN and CDR2 is SYDVKM. The CDR3 totals 14 residues. V was pared by 6 bases and J by 4 bases, with 15 bases between. The CDR3 nucleotides read TGTGCCAGCAGCTTAATACAGGGTTCCTATGGCTACACCTTC. It encodes CASSLIQGSYGYTF.

The CDR3 is CASSPYSTDTQYF. The DNA of the CDR3 is TGCGCCAGCAGCCCATACAGCACAGATACGCAGTATTTT. This chain links TRBV5-1 with TRBJ2-3; D remains unclear. V lost 4 bases, J lost 0 bases, and 6 bases lay in between. The germline CDR1 and CDR2 sequences are SGHRS and YFSETQ. The CDR3 extends over 13 amino acids.

The chain combines TRBV7-2 with TRBJ2-3; a possible D gene is TRBD2 (5 bases). The CDR3 is made up of 15 amino acids. V lost 5 bases and J lost 2, with 14 bases in between. Germline loops: CDR1 SGHTA, CDR2 FQGNSA. This CDR3 is CASSARTGNTDTQYF. CDR3 sequence (DNA): TGTGCCAGCAGCGCTCGGACTGGGAACACAGATACGCAGTATTTT.

The chain carries TRBV7-9 and TRBJ2-1; no reliable D call. From germline, CDR1 is SEHNR and CDR2 FQNEAQ (reference sequence). V was trimmed by 4 bases and J by 7 bases, leaving 8 bases between them. CDR3 length equals 12 residues. The CDR3 nucleotides are TGTGCCAGCAGCTCCGACTCGAATGAGCAGTTCTTC. This encodes CASSSDSNEQFF.

The chain joins TRBV28 to TRBJ1-2; 9 nucleotides line up with TRBD1. CDR3 size: 14 residues. Germline loops: CDR1 MDHEN, CDR2 SYDVKM. After removal of 2 bases from V and 6 bases from J, the junction contained 4 bases not matched to a gene. Here the CDR3 reads CASSLEGQGHGYTF. CDR3 nucleotides: TGTGCCAGCAGTTTAGAGGGACAGGGACATGGCTACACCTTC.

This CDR3 reads CASSETRDRGGYTF. The CDR3 coding sequence is TGTGCCAGCTCAGAAACCCGGGACAGGGGTGGCTACACCTTC. The chain joins TRBV18 to TRBJ1-2, with 10 positions matching TRBD1. Trimming cost V 5 bases and J 7 bases; bases outside gene matches: 7. Germline values: CDR1 KGHSH, CDR2 LQKENI. The CDR3 consists of 14 residues.

The gene calls are TRBV28 and TRBJ2-3; the D gene is possibly TRBD1 (5 bases). V was pared by 1 base and J by 2 bases, with 7 bases between. The CDR3 is made up of 14 amino acids. The germline CDR1 and CDR2 sequences are MDHEN and SYDVKM. This chain's CDR3 is CASSLLQDTDTQYF. In DNA form, the CDR3 reads TGTGCCAGCAGTTTATTACAGGACACAGATACGCAGTATTTT.